The 20 T cell receptor beta chains presented below share a single source sample, sequenced in a study of T cells in Graves' hyperthyroidism and ophthalmopathy. Amplified regions were TCR beta CDR3 sequences from RNA transcripts. In the first-round RT-PCR of the TCR CDR3, the HTBI primer set was used. TCRdb independently ran MiXCR on the multiplex PCR reads; one entry per CDR3 protein. The sample has some 420,000 distinct CDR3 sequences, roughly an eighth seen once. The sequenced material came from blood. These receptors all come from a woman aged 18-29 years with Graves' hyperthyroidism.

In this sample, this clonotype turned up many times. The rearrangement joins TRBV20-1 to TRBJ2-7, with 14 bases aligning to TRBD2. This CDR3 region has 16 residues. Germline-derived CDR1 and CDR2 are DFQATT and SNEGSKA (reference sequence). Trimming removed 4 bases from V and 7 bases from J; junction bases left unmatched: 12. DNA of the CDR3: TGCAGTGCTAACACGGGACTAGCGGGAGTCCCGGAAGAGCAGTACTTC. Protein product: CSANTGLAGVPEEQYF.

Note on this clonotype: A read error may account for a junction end that differs from germline. This sequence joins TRBV6-9 and TRBJ2-2; 7 nucleotides agree with TRBD2. The V gene's germline CDR1 is MNHGY and CDR2 SVAAGI. CDR3 length: 18 residues. CDR3 sequence reads: CVSSYPTLAEINTGELFF. CDR3 coding DNA: TGTGTCAGCAGTTATCCGACCCTAGCGGAGATCAACACCGGGGAGCTGTTTTTT.

This clonotype was observed at least ten times. This chain connects TRBV9 to TRBJ2-7; D not certain. Looked up from germline, CDR1 is SGDLS and CDR2 is YYNGEE. There are 14 residues in the CDR3. The V gene lost 0 bases and the J gene lost 2 bases, with 9 bases spanning the gap. The CDR3 loop reads CASSVGSTPYEQYF. The CDR3, as DNA: TGTGCCAGCAGCGTAGGGTCTACTCCCTACGAGCAGTACTTC.

This clonotype was counted many times. The chain recombines TRBV20-1 with TRBJ2-3, with TRBD2 matching over 12 bases. J lost 1 base, V lost 5 bases, and 10 bases had no gene match. CDR3 length: 17 residues. Germline assignment: CDR1 DFQATT and CDR2 SNEGSKA (reference sequence). DNA of the CDR3: TGCAGTGCTTCAATCCTAGCGGGAGGGGAGGGCACAGATACGCAGTATTTT. It specifies CSASILAGGEGTDTQYF.

This clonotype was counted at least ten times. This chain uses TRBV6-2 or TRBV6-3 with TRBJ2-7; D is perhaps TRBD1 (6 bases). This CDR3 is built from 14 residues. The germline V and J ends were trimmed by 0 bases and 4 bases, with 10 bases remaining between them. Germline CDR1 is MNHEY and CDR2 is SVGEGT. The CDR3 reads CASSYSPTGYEQYF. CDR3 nucleotide sequence: TGTGCCAGCAGTTACTCGCCGACAGGTTACGAGCAGTACTTC.

The chain joins TRBV19 to TRBJ2-1, with 11 bases fitting TRBD2. Looked up from germline, CDR1 is LNHDA and CDR2 is SQIVND (reference sequence). The CDR3 covers 19 residues. V shed 2 bases, J shed 5 bases, and the junction held 14 bases outside the gene matches. The CDR3 spells CASSISQFSGRDRHNEQFF. As DNA, the CDR3 is TGTGCCAGTAGTATATCCCAATTTAGCGGGAGGGACCGCCACAATGAGCAGTTCTTC.

The sample holds a few counts of this clonotype. The gene calls are TRBV9 and TRBJ2-7; no clear D gene. Germline CDR1 and CDR2: SGDLS and YYNGEE. The CDR3 covers 14 residues. The V gene lost 0 bases and the J gene lost 2 bases, with 9 bases spanning the gap. CDR3 amino acids: CASSVAPNTYEQYF. CDR3 nucleotides: TGTGCCAGCAGCGTAGCCCCTAACACCTACGAGCAGTACTTC.

At least ten counts were recorded for this clonotype. The chain uses TRBV6-1 and TRBJ2-7, with D perhaps matching TRBD1 (6 bases). V was clipped by 7 bases and J by 0 bases, with 7 bases between them. The CDR3 is 12 amino acids. Germline lookup yields CDR1 MNHNS and CDR2 SASEGT. CDR3: CASKQGSYEQYF. Here the CDR3 DNA reads TGTGCCAGCAAACAGGGCTCCTACGAGCAGTACTTC.

This clonotype was found many times. V gene TRBV4-3 combines with J gene TRBJ2-1; TRBD2 agrees at 7 bases. Losses at the gene ends were 0 bases for V and 9 bases for J; bases not matched to a gene: 11. CDR1 and CDR2 (germline): LGHNA, YSLEER. The CDR3 covers 16 residues. CDR3 bases: TGCGCCAGCAGCCAAGAGACTTCCGTAATAGCGGGTGAGCAGTTCTTC. It codes for CASSQETSVIAGEQFF.

This rearrangement joins TRBV2 to TRBJ1-1, with 8 bases lining up with TRBD1. Germline assignment: CDR1 SNHLY and CDR2 FYNNEI. The CDR3 has 14 amino acids. V lost 9 bases, J lost 6 bases, and 12 bases stayed unmatched. The CDR3 is CASTRLQGVPEAFF. The CDR3 DNA sequence: TGTGCCAGTACTAGACTACAGGGGGTACCTGAAGCTTTCTTT.

This clonotype has at least ten counts. The chain combines TRBV10-1 with TRBJ1-5; no firm D call. CDR1 WNHNN and CDR2 SYGVQD come from the germline V gene (reference sequence). The CDR3 consists of 13 residues. V lost 0 bases, J lost 4 bases, and 4 bases lay in between. The CDR3 coding sequence is TGCGCCAGCAGTGAGTCGGGAAATCAGCCCCAGCATTTT. This translates into CASSESGNQPQHF.

This clonotype was seen many times. V gene TRBV5-1 combines with J gene TRBJ2-1; 10 nucleotides agree with TRBD2. V shed 4 bases, J shed 5 bases, and the junction held 9 bases outside the gene matches. The CDR3 covers 16 residues. CDR1 is SGHRS, CDR2 YFSETQ, per germline. The CDR3 here is CASSPGTSARNNEQFF. The CDR3 DNA reads as TGCGCCAGCAGCCCTGGGACTAGCGCCCGAAACAATGAGCAGTTCTTC.

This chain uses TRBV19 with TRBJ1-3; D unresolved. Germline loops: CDR1 LNHDA, CDR2 SQIVND (reference sequence). The CDR3 is made up of 12 amino acids. V was shortened by 5 bases and J by 4 bases, with 6 bases between the two germline ends. The CDR3 region is CASSGPGNTIYF. The CDR3 DNA reads TGTGCCAGTAGTGGACCCGGAAACACCATATATTTT. The whole variable domain, remainder taken from reference TRBV19 and TRBJ1-3, is DGGITQSPKYLFRKEGQNVTLSCEQNLNHDAMYWYRQDPGQGLRLIYYSQIVNDFQKGDIAEGYSVSREKKESFPLTVTSAQKNPTAFYLCASSGPGNTIYFGEGSWLTVV.

The chain recombines TRBV5-6 with TRBJ2-7; D is perhaps TRBD1 or TRBD2 (7 bases each). The V end lost 4 bases, the J end lost 2 bases, and 13 bases lay between the germline ends. The CDR3 contains 14 residues. From germline, CDR1 is SGHDT and CDR2 YYEEEE. The CDR3 bases are TGTGCCAGCAGCCCAGGGGGGGGGCCCTACGAGCAGTACTTC. Residues: CASSPGGGPYEQYF.

The chain's CDR3 is CSARAGAISYEQYF. Here the CDR3 DNA reads TGCAGTGCTAGAGCGGGAGCCATCTCCTACGAGCAGTACTTC. The J gene is TRBJ2-7, the V gene TRBV20-1, with TRBD2 as a possible D gene (6 bases). Germline V gene sequence: CDR1 DFQATT, CDR2 SNEGSKA (reference sequence). V was shortened by 1 base and J by 0 bases, with 10 bases between the two germline ends. The CDR3 consists of 14 residues.

In its sample, this clonotype was seen many times. J is TRBJ2-3 and V is TRBV20-1; the match to TRBD2 covers 11 bases. The V and J ends lost 8 bases and 6 bases, in that order; junction bases with no gene match: 19. This CDR3 comprises 17 residues. Germline V gene lookup returns CDR1 DFQATT and CDR2 SNEGSKA (reference sequence). CDR3 nucleotide sequence: TGCAGTACCATAGGAATTGGGACTAGCGGTGCGGTCGATACGCAGTATTTT. Its translation is CSTIGIGTSGAVDTQYF.

This clonotype has a handful of counts. The chain employs TRBV19 and TRBJ2-6; a possible D gene is TRBD2 (5 bases). This CDR3 has 16 amino acids. Germline lookup yields CDR1 LNHDA and CDR2 SQIVND (reference sequence). V shed 7 bases and J shed 2 bases, with 15 bases lying between them. CDR3 region: CASNEDGKTGANVLTF. The CDR3 DNA reads as TGTGCCAGTAATGAGGACGGGAAAACTGGGGCCAACGTCCTGACTTTC.

This clonotype was counted many times. The chain links TRBV28 to TRBJ1-1, with 8 bases identical to TRBD1. The CDR3 is 15 residues long. V was pared by 6 bases and J by 2 bases, with 8 bases of the junction left unmatched. The germline gives CDR1 MDHEN, CDR2 SYDVKM. CDR3 amino acids: CASRPWTGRNTEAFF. CDR3 nucleotides: TGTGCCAGCAGACCCTGGACAGGGCGAAACACTGAAGCTTTCTTT.

The DNA of the CDR3 is TGTGCCAGCAGTTCGACCAGCTTTACCTACGAGCAGTACTTC. It is translated as CASSSTSFTYEQYF. This chain links TRBV6-2 or TRBV6-3 with TRBJ2-7; D not certain. Germline lookup yields CDR1 MNHEY and CDR2 SVGEGT. V was cut by 4 bases and J by 2 bases, with 12 bases left in between. The CDR3 is 14 amino acids.

The chain combines TRBV7-6 with TRBJ2-7; 9 bases fit TRBD2. Germline V lookup: CDR1 SGHVS, CDR2 FNYEAQ. The CDR3 is 19 residues long. The trim removed 2 bases at V and 0 bases at J, leaving 14 bases unmatched. In nucleotides, the CDR3 is TGTGCCAGCAGCTTACGCGCGGGAGGGCCTAAAAGAATCTCCTACGAGCAGTACTTC. This encodes CASSLRAGGPKRISYEQYF.